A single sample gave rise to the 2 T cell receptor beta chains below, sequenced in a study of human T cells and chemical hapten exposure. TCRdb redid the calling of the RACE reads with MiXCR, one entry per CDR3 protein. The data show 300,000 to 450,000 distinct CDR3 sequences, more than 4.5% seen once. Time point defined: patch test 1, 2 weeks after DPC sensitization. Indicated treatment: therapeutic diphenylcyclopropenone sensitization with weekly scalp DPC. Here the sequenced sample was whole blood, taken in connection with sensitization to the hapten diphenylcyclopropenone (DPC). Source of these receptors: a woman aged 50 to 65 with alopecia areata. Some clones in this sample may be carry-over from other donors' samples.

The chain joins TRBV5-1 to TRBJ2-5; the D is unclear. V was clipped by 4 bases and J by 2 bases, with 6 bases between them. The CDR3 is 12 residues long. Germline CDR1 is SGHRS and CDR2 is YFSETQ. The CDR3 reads CASSAEQETQYF. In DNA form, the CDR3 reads TGCGCCAGCAGCGCAGAACAAGAGACCCAGTACTTC.

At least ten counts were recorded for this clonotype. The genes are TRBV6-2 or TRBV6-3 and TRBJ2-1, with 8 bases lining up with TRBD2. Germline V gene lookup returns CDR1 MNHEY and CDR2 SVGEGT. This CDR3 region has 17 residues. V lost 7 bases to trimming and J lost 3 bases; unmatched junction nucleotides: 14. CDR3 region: CASTLQSGSKRYNEQFF. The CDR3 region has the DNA TGTGCCAGCACCCTCCAGAGCGGGAGTAAGCGCTACAATGAGCAGTTCTTC.